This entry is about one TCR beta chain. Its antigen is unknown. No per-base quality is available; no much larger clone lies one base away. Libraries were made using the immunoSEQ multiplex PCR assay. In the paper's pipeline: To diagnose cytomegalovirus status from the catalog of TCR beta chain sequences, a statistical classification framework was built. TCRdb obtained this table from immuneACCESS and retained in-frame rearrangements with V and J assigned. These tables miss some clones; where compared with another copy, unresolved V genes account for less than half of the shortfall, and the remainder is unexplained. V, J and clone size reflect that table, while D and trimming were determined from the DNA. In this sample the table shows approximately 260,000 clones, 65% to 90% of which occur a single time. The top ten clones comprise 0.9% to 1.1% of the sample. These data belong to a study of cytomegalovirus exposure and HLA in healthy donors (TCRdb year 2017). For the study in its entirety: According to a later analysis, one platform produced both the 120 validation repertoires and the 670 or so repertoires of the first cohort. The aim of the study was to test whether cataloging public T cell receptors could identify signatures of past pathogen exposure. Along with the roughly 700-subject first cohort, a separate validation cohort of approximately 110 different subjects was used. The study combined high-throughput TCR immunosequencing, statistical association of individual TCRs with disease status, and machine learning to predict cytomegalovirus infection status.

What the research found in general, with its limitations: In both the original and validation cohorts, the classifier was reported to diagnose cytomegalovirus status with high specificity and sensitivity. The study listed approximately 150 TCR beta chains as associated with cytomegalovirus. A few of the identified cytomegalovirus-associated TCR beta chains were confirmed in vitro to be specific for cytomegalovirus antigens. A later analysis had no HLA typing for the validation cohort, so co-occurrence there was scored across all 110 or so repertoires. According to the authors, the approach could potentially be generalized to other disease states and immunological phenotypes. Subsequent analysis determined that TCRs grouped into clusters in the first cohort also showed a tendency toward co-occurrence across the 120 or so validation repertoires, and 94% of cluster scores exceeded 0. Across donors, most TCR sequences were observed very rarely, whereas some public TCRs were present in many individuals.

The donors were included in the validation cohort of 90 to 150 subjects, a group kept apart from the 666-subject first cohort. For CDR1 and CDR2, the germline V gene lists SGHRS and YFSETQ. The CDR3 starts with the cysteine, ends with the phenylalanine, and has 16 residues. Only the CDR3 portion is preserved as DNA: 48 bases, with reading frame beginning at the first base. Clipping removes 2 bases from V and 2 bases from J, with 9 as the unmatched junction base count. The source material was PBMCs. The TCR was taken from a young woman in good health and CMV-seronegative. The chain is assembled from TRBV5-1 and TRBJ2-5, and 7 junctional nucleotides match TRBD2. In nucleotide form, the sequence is TGCGCCAGCAGCTTCCAGACTAGCCCTGCTCAAGAGACCCAGTACTTC. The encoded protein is CASSFQTSPAQETQYF.